The 17 T cell receptor beta chains below were found in one sample sequenced in a study of blood T cells in healthy people across ages. A J-beta primer mix and a sample-barcoded 5' primer were used in a second PCR of roughly 6 to 11 cycles. TCRdb re-called the 5' RACE reads with MiXCR, one entry per CDR3 protein. In the table there are about 1.4 million distinct CDR3 sequences, 59% of which are singletons. Sample: blood. Source of these receptors: a man younger than 30 in good health.

As DNA, the CDR3 is TGTGCCAGCTCAAACTTTAACAGAGACCAAGAGACCCAGTACTTC. It encodes CASSNFNRDQETQYF. J is TRBJ2-5 and V is TRBV27, with D unclear. The length of the CDR3 is 15 residues. V gave up 8 bases and J gave up 0 bases, with 16 bases separating them. Germline CDR1 is MNHEY and CDR2 is SMNVEV (reference sequence).

This chain links TRBV4-3 with TRBJ2-7; either TRBD1 or TRBD2 may supply D (5 bases each). This CDR3 spans 13 amino acids. The V end lost 1 base, the J end lost 6 bases, and 10 bases lay between the germline ends. Germline V lookup: CDR1 LGHNA, CDR2 YSLEER. CDR3 region: CASSQGSGSEQYF. CDR3 nucleotide sequence: TGCGCCAGCAGCCAAGGGTCAGGGAGCGAGCAGTACTTC.

The chain links TRBV12-3 or TRBV12-4 to TRBJ1-5; weak D call: TRBD1 (5 bases). The V gene lost 5 bases and the J gene lost 0 bases, with 11 bases spanning the gap. This CDR3 is built from 15 residues. As DNA, the CDR3 is TGTGCCAGCAGTGCTTATGGGGGTAGCAATCAGCCCCAGCATTTT. Protein sequence: CASSAYGGSNQPQHF.

The genes are TRBV7-9 and TRBJ1-5; perhaps TRBD1 as D (5 bases). V shed 2 bases and J shed 9 bases, with 14 bases lying between them. The germline V gene has CDR1 SEHNR and CDR2 FQNEAQ (reference sequence). CDR3 length: 14 residues. The DNA of the CDR3 is TGTGCCAGCAGCTTATCGGGGACGCAATCGCCCCAGCATTTT. Protein sequence: CASSLSGTQSPQHF.

This clonotype was counted ten times or more. This rearrangement joins TRBV5-6 to TRBJ2-1, with 12 bases fitting TRBD1. The CDR3 extends over 16 amino acids. Germline values: CDR1 SGHDT, CDR2 YYEEEE. J was trimmed by 7 bases and V by 4 bases; bases with no gene match: 9. CDR3 in amino acids: CASSEVGQGAWNEQFF. DNA of the CDR3: TGTGCCAGCAGCGAAGTGGGACAGGGGGCGTGGAATGAGCAGTTCTTC. Together with reference TRBV5-6 and TRBJ2-1, the CDR3 gives the full variable domain: DAGVTQSPTHLIKTRGQQVTLRCSPKSGHDTVSWYQQALGQGPQFIFQYYEEEERQRGNFPDRFSGHQFPNYSSELNVNALLLGDSALYLCASSEVGQGAWNEQFFGPGTRLTVL.

The chain carries TRBV5-6 and TRBJ1-1; tentatively, D is TRBD1 (5 bases). The length of the CDR3 is 16 residues. Trimming shortened V by 0 bases and J by 8 bases, and 20 bases separated the two germline ends. In germline, CDR1 is SGHDT, CDR2 YYEEEE. The CDR3 sequence: CASSLVSWGRTPEAFF. In nucleotides, the CDR3 is TGTGCCAGCAGCTTGGTTTCGTGGGGACGTACTCCCGAAGCTTTCTTT. The whole variable domain, filled in from reference TRBV5-6 and TRBJ1-1, reads DAGVTQSPTHLIKTRGQQVTLRCSPKSGHDTVSWYQQALGQGPQFIFQYYEEEERQRGNFPDRFSGHQFPNYSSELNVNALLLGDSALYLCASSLVSWGRTPEAFFGQGTRLTVV.

V is TRBV7-9 and J is TRBJ1-1, with a tentative D call TRBD1 (6 bases). Trimming took 1 base from V and 8 from J, leaving 14 bases between them. Per germline, CDR1 SEHNR and CDR2 FQNEAQ (reference sequence). The CDR3 sequence is 14 residues long. The CDR3 loop reads CASSLGEGGTEAFF. The CDR3 DNA is TGTGCCAGCAGCTTAGGGGAAGGGGGGACAGAAGCTTTCTTT.

This clonotype was counted between two and nine times. V is TRBV10-3 and J is TRBJ2-7; 7 bases fit TRBD1. Trimming removed 8 bases from V and 0 bases from J; junction bases left unmatched: 4. CDR1 is ENHRY, CDR2 SYGVKD, per germline. The CDR3 sequence is 13 residues long. CDR3 in amino acids: CAIGQELSYEQYF. In DNA, the CDR3 is TGTGCCATCGGACAGGAGCTCTCCTACGAGCAGTACTTC.

The chain combines TRBV20-1 with TRBJ1-5; D perhaps matches TRBD1 (5 bases). Germline V gives CDR1 DFQATT, CDR2 SNEGSKA (reference sequence). The germline V and J ends were trimmed by 3 bases and 2 bases, with 11 bases remaining between them. The CDR3 totals 14 residues. The CDR3 loop is CSASGAPGNQPQHF. For the CDR3, the DNA is TGCAGTGCTAGTGGGGCGCCGGGCAATCAGCCCCAGCATTTT.

V and J are TRBV6-2 or TRBV6-3 and TRBJ2-2; no definite D call. With 5 bases removed from V and 7 bases from J, the gap between germline ends came to 26 bases. CDR1 and CDR2 (germline): MNHEY, SVGEGT. The CDR3 covers 18 residues. The CDR3 DNA follows: TGTGCCAGCAGTCTGGAACCGTCGCCAGTGGGTGGTGGCGGGGAGCTGTTTTTT. As protein: CASSLEPSPVGGGGELFF.

The V gene is TRBV28, the J gene TRBJ2-7, with TRBD1 matching over 7 bases. Germline V gives CDR1 MDHEN, CDR2 SYDVKM. CDR3 length equals 15 residues. The V segment lost 6 bases and the J segment 2 bases; nucleotides outside the gene matches: 10. The CDR3 DNA reads TGTGCCAGCAGATATGGGACAGTCCGAGCCTACGAGCAGTACTTC. This encodes CASRYGTVRAYEQYF.

The rearrangement links TRBV29-1 to TRBJ2-5; 8 bases fit TRBD1. The CDR3 has 11 residues. V was clipped by 8 bases and J by 7 bases; unmatched bases: 6. CDR1 is SQVTM, CDR2 ANQGSEA, per germline. This chain's CDR3 is CSLGQGRTQYF. DNA of the CDR3: TGCAGCCTAGGACAGGGAAGGACCCAGTACTTC.

This clonotype was seen a few times. The V and J genes are TRBV20-1 and TRBJ2-3, with a possible D match to TRBD2 (7 bases). V was trimmed by 5 bases and J by 2 bases, leaving 14 bases between them. Germline V gene data show CDR1 as DFQATT and CDR2 as SNEGSKA (reference sequence). The CDR3 spans 14 residues. CDR3 sequence reads: CSAPAGQLTDTQYF. CDR3 sequence (DNA): TGCAGTGCTCCAGCGGGACAACTCACAGATACGCAGTATTTT.

J is TRBJ2-5 and V is TRBV3-1, with a weak D call TRBD2 (5 bases). This CDR3 region has 14 residues. Trimming removed 1 base at V and 2 bases at J, with 8 bases between. Germline-derived CDR1 and CDR2 are LGHDT and YNNKEL (reference sequence). The CDR3 protein is CASSQGGNQETQYF. CDR3 coding DNA: TGTGCCAGCAGCCAAGGAGGGAATCAAGAGACCCAGTACTTC.

V usage is TRBV20-1 and J usage is TRBJ2-3, with a possible D match to TRBD1 (5 bases). The CDR3 spans 16 residues. Germline V gene lookup returns CDR1 DFQATT and CDR2 SNEGSKA (reference sequence). This chain's CDR3 is CSADSDSLLSTDTQYF. CDR3 DNA sequence: TGCAGCGCCGACAGCGATAGCCTCCTTAGCACAGATACGCAGTATTTT.

This clonotype was found a few times. This chain links TRBV10-3 with TRBJ2-6; 7 bases align to TRBD1. The CDR3 extends over 16 amino acids. Per the germline V gene, CDR1 is ENHRY and CDR2 is SYGVKD. Trimming cost V 11 bases and J 4 bases; bases outside gene matches: 14. The CDR3 DNA reads TGTGCCTCTTACAGGGGTTTTGAAGCAGGGGCCAACGTCCTGACTTTC. This encodes CASYRGFEAGANVLTF.

This chain connects TRBV14 to TRBJ2-1; no reliable D call. The V end lost 4 bases, the J end lost 4 bases, and 8 bases lay between the germline ends. Germline CDR1 SGHDN, CDR2 FVKESK. The CDR3 runs 13 residues. The CDR3 nucleotides read TGTGCCAGCAGCCTCAGTCATTACAATGAGCAGTTCTTC. Residues: CASSLSHYNEQFF.